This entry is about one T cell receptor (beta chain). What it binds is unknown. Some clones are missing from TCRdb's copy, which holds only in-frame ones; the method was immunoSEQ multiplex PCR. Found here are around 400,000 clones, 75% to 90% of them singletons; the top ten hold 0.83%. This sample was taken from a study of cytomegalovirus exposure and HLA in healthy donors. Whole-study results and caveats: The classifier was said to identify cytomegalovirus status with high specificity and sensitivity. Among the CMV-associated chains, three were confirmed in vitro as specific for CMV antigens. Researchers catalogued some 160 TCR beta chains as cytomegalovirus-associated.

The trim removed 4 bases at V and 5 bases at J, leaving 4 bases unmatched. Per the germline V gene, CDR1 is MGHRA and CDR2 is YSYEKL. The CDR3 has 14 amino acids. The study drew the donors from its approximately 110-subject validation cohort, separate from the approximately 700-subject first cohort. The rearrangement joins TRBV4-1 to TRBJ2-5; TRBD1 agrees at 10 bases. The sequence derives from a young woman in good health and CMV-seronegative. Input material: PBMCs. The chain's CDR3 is CASSLGQGVETQYF. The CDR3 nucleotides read TGCGCCAGCAGCCTTGGACAGGGGGTTGAGACCCAGTACTTC.